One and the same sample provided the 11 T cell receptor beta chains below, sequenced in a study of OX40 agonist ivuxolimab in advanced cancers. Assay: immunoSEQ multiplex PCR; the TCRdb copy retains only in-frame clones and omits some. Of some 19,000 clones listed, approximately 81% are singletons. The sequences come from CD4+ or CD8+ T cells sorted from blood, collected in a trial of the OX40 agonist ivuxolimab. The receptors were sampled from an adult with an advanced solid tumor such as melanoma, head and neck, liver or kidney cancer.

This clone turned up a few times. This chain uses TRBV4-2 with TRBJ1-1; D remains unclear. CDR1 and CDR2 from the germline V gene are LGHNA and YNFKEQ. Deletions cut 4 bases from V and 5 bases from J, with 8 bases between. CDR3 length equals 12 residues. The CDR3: CASSLARTEAFF. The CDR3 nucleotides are TGTGCCAGCAGCCTAGCGAGGACTGAAGCTTTCTTT.

This CDR3 reads CATTTGWEKETQYF. The CDR3 bases are TGTGCCACTACTACAGGGTGGGAAAAAGAGACCCAGTACTTC. The V gene is TRBV19, the J gene TRBJ2-5; a weak D match, TRBD1 (6 bases). Trimming pared 10 bases from V and 3 bases from J, leaving 18 bases between. Germline V CDR1 and CDR2: LNHDA, SQIVND (reference sequence). This CDR3 spans 14 amino acids.

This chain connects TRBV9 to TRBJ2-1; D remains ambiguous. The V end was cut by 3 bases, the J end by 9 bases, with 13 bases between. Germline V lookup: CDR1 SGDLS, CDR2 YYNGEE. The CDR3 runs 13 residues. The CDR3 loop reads CASSAEAVGEQFF. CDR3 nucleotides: TGTGCCAGCAGCGCCGAGGCAGTGGGTGAGCAGTTCTTC.

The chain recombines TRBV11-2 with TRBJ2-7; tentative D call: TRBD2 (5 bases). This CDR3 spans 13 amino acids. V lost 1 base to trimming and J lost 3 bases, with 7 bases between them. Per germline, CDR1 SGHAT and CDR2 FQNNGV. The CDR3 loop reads CASSLARDYEQYF. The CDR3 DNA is TGTGCCAGCAGCTTAGCCCGGGACTACGAGCAGTACTTC.

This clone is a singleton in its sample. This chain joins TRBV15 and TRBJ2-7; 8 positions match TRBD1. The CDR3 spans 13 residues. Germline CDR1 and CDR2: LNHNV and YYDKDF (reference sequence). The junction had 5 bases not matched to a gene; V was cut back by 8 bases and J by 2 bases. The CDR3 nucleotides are TGTGCCACCCGACAGGGGCGGACCTACGAGCAGTACTTC. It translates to CATRQGRTYEQYF.

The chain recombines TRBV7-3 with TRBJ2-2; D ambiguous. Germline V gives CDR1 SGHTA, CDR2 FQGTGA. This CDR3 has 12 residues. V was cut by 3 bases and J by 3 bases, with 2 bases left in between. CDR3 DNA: TGTGCCAGCAGCTTTTACACCGGGGAGCTGTTTTTT. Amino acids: CASSFYTGELFF.

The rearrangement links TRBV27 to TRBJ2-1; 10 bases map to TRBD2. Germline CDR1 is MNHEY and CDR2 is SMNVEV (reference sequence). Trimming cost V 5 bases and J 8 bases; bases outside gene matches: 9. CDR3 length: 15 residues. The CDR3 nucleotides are TGTGCCAGCAGTCCTATAGCGGGGGGATACGATGAGCAGTTCTTC. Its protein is CASSPIAGGYDEQFF.

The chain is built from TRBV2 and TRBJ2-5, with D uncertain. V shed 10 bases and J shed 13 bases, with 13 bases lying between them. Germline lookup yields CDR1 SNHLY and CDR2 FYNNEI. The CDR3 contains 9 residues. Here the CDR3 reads CAIGPHPYF. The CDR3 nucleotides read TGTGCCATCGGGCCTCATCCGTACTTC.

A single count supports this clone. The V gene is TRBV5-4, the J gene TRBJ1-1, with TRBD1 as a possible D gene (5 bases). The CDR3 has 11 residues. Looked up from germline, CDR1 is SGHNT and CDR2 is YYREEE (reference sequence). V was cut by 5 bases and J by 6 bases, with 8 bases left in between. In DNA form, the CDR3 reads TGTGCCAGCAGTCTAGGGGCTGAAGCTTTCTTT. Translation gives CASSLGAEAFF.

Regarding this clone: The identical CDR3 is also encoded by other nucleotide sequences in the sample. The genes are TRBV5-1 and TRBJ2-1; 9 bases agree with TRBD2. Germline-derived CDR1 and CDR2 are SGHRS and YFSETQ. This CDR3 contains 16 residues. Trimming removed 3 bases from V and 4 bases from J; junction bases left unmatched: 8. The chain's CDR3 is CASSSVAGGLYNEQFF. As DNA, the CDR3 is TGCGCCAGCAGCTCCGTTGCGGGAGGGCTATACAATGAGCAGTTCTTC.

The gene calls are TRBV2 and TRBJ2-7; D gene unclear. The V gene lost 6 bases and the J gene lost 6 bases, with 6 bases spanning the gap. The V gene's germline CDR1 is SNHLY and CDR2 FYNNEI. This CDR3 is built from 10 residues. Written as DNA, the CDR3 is TGTGCCAGCAGCCACCTCGAGCAGTACTTC. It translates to CASSHLEQYF.